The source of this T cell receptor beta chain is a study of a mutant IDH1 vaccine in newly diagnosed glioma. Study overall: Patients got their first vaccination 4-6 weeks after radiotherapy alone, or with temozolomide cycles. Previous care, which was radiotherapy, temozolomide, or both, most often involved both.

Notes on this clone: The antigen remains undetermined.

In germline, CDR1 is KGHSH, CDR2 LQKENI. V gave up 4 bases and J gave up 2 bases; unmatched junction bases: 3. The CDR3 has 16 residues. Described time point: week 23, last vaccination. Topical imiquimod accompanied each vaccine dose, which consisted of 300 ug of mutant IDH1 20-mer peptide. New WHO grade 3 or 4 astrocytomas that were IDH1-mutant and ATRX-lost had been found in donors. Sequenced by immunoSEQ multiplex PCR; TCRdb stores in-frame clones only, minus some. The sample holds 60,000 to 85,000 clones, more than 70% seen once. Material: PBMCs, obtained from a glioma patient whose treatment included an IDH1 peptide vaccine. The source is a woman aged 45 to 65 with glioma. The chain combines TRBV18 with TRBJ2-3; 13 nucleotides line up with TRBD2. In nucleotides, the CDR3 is TGTGCCAGCTCACGTGGGACTAGCGGGACCACAGATACGCAGTATTTT. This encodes CASSRGTSGTTDTQYF.